These 30 T cell receptor beta chains originate from one sample sequenced in a study of CD8 T cells in ankylosing spondylitis. TCRdb processed the 5' RACE reads anew with MiXCR; each CDR3 protein has one entry. The sample records about 390,000 distinct CDR3 sequences, around 24% being singletons. For these receptors, no antigen is known. Findings of the study overall: A motif of 7 to 9 highly homologous TCR beta variants was seen as apparently characteristic of ankylosing spondylitis blood.

The sequencing input was blood, either unsorted or a sorted T cell fraction (not recorded which). Source of these receptors: a male donor with ankylosing spondylitis.

At least ten counts were recorded for this clonotype. The chain couples TRBV5-1 to TRBJ1-1; 7 nucleotides agree with TRBD1. Trimming cost V 4 bases and J 2 bases; bases outside gene matches: 14. There are 17 residues in the CDR3. Germline V gene lookup returns CDR1 SGHRS and CDR2 YFSETQ. The CDR3 region has the DNA TGCGCCAGCAGCCCCGGCGGGGGAGACAGGGCTAACACTGAAGCTTTCTTT. Protein sequence: CASSPGGGDRANTEAFF.

The chain joins TRBV24-1 to TRBJ2-5; TRBD1 aligns across 10 bases. V gave up 3 bases and J gave up 5 bases; unmatched junction bases: 8. This CDR3 is 16 amino acids long. Germline V gene lookup returns CDR1 KGHDR and CDR2 SFDVKD. CDR3 coding DNA: TGTGCCACCAGTGATCCCCGGACAGGGGGTGTGGAGACCCAGTACTTC. It codes for CATSDPRTGGVETQYF.

The CDR3 DNA sequence: TGCGCCAGCAGCCAAGGGGGACAGGGCACCTACGAGCAGTACTTC. It is translated as CASSQGGQGTYEQYF. V is TRBV4-3 and J is TRBJ2-7, with 9 bases matching TRBD1. V dropped 1 base and J dropped 2; count of bases not matched to a gene: 3. CDR1 LGHNA and CDR2 YSLEER come from the germline V gene. This CDR3 contains 15 residues.

The rearrangement uses TRBV6-1 and TRBJ2-1; D gene uncertain. Germline V CDR1 and CDR2: MNHNS, SASEGT. V was cut by 6 bases and J by 9 bases, with 21 bases left in between. This CDR3 is built from 15 residues. The CDR3 is CASRAPLDRRIEQFF. CDR3 DNA sequence: TGTGCCAGCAGAGCGCCCCTTGATAGACGGATTGAGCAGTTCTTC.

The gene calls are TRBV15 and TRBJ1-2; no reliable D call. In germline, CDR1 is LNHNV, CDR2 YYDKDF (reference sequence). Trimming removed 5 bases from V and 4 bases from J, with 17 bases in between. The CDR3 length is 15 residues. CDR3 amino acids: CATSPRRGGSYGYTF. Written as DNA, the CDR3 is TGTGCCACCAGCCCCCGGCGGGGAGGGAGCTATGGCTACACCTTC.

The V call is TRBV5-1, the J call TRBJ2-5; D may be TRBD2 (6 bases). The CDR3 spans 16 residues. The germline V gene encodes CDR1 SGHRS and CDR2 YFSETQ. Deletions cut 3 bases from V and 4 bases from J, with 19 bases between. The CDR3 sequence: CASSSVSSGGPETQYF. The CDR3 nucleotides are TGCGCCAGCAGCTCGGTGAGCTCCGGGGGACCAGAGACCCAGTACTTC.

There are a few counts of this clonotype. CDR3 nucleotide sequence: TGTGCCAGCAGTTACTACGGACAGGGTGGCAATCAGCCCCAGCATTTT. Encoded protein: CASSYYGQGGNQPQHF. The V gene is TRBV6-5, the J gene TRBJ1-5; TRBD1 matches 8 bases. V was clipped by 1 base and J by 2 bases; unmatched bases: 4. Germline-derived CDR1 and CDR2 are MNHEY and SVGAGI. This CDR3 region has 16 residues.

This clonotype showed up many times. The chain's CDR3 is CASSVQGGTYEQYF. For the CDR3, the DNA is TGCGCCAGCAGCGTACAGGGTGGCACCTACGAGCAGTACTTC. The gene calls are TRBV5-1 and TRBJ2-7; possibly TRBD1 for D (6 bases). Germline CDR1 reads SGHRS; CDR2 reads YFSETQ. The CDR3 consists of 14 residues. Between the trimmed V and J ends, which lost 4 bases and 2 bases, there was a span of 13 bases.

In its sample, this clonotype was seen many times. This sequence joins TRBV5-1 and TRBJ1-3; 8 bases are shared with TRBD1. J was trimmed by 2 bases and V by 7 bases; bases with no gene match: 2. This CDR3 is built from 13 residues. In germline, CDR1 is SGHRS, CDR2 YFSETQ. The CDR3 DNA reads TGCGCCAGCGGACAGGGTACTGGAAACACCATATATTTT. Translating it yields CASGQGTGNTIYF. Using reference TRBV5-1 and TRBJ1-3 for the parts outside the CDR3, the full variable domain is KAGVTQTPRYLIKTRGQQVTLSCSPISGHRSVSWYQQTPGQGLQFLFEYFSETQRNKGNFPGRFSGRQFSNSRSEMNVSTLELGDSALYLCASGQGTGNTIYFGEGSWLTVV.

This chain links TRBV20-1 with TRBJ2-7, with D unresolved. CDR3 length equals 13 residues. In germline, CDR1 is DFQATT, CDR2 SNEGSKA (reference sequence). Trimming took off 3 bases at V and 5 bases at J, with 14 bases between the two ends. CDR3 protein: CSASWAKPDEQYF. The CDR3 DNA follows: TGCAGTGCTAGTTGGGCAAAACCGGACGAGCAGTACTTC.

The rearrangement links TRBV29-1 to TRBJ2-2; 13 bases are a match to TRBD2. The CDR3 has 14 residues. From germline, CDR1 is SQVTM and CDR2 ANQGSEA. J lost 3 bases, V lost 7 bases, and 2 bases had no gene match. The CDR3 region is CSAGLAGDTGELFF. As DNA, the CDR3 is TGCAGCGCCGGACTAGCGGGAGACACCGGGGAGCTGTTTTTT.

The chain carries TRBV7-2 and TRBJ1-4; D remains ambiguous. Deletions cut 5 bases from V and 7 bases from J, with 20 bases between. The CDR3 covers 16 residues. Per the germline V gene, CDR1 is SGHTA and CDR2 is FQGNSA. The CDR3 reads CASSEQQPIGREKLFF. CDR3 DNA: TGTGCCAGCAGCGAACAGCAACCGATAGGGCGTGAAAAACTGTTTTTT. Looking up the rest from reference TRBV7-2 and TRBJ1-4 gives the full variable domain: GAGVSQSPSNKVTEKGKDVELRCDPISGHTALYWYRQSLGQGLEFLIYFQGNSAPDKSGLPSDRFSAERTGGSVSTLTIQRTQQEDSAVYLCASSEQQPIGREKLFFGSGTQLSVL.

The chain joins TRBV11-2 to TRBJ2-3; TRBD1 aligns across 8 bases. CDR3 length: 15 amino acids. The ends lost 2 bases at V and 7 bases at J; junction bases unmatched: 8. CDR1 and CDR2 (germline): SGHAT, FQNNGV. CDR3 DNA sequence: TGTGCCAGCAGCTTAAGAGGACAGGGTGGAAATACGCAGTATTTT. Its translation: CASSLRGQGGNTQYF.

This clonotype was seen repeatedly, ten times or more. The chain employs TRBV5-1 and TRBJ2-2, with D unclear. Trimming stripped 0 bases from V and 5 bases from J, with 11 bases between. Germline CDR1 reads SGHRS; CDR2 reads YFSETQ. CDR3 length: 15 residues. CDR3 in amino acids: CASSLAPGETGELFF. The CDR3 DNA reads as TGCGCCAGCAGCTTGGCCCCAGGAGAAACCGGGGAGCTGTTTTTT.

In its sample, this clonotype was seen a few times. The chain is built from TRBV27 and TRBJ1-2; D not resolved. Trimming took 5 bases from V and 0 from J, leaving 4 bases between them. The CDR3 totals 12 residues. The germline V gene has CDR1 MNHEY and CDR2 SMNVEV (reference sequence). The CDR3 loop is CASSNSNYGYTF. The CDR3 bases are TGTGCCAGCAGTAATTCTAACTATGGCTACACCTTC.

This clonotype has just a few counts. The chain uses TRBV30 and TRBJ2-7; D gene ambiguous. Germline lookup yields CDR1 GTSNPN and CDR2 SVGIG (reference sequence). Trimming removed 2 bases at V and 6 bases at J, with 14 bases between. The CDR3 contains 13 residues. CDR3 in amino acids: CAWSLPGLIEQYF. The CDR3 DNA reads as TGTGCCTGGAGTCTCCCCGGGTTGATCGAGCAGTACTTC.

V is TRBV4-2 and J is TRBJ2-3; D gene uncertain. Trimming left V 1 base short and J 0 bases short, with 5 bases between. CDR3 size: 14 residues. Germline CDR1 LGHNA, CDR2 YNFKEQ. CDR3 DNA sequence: TGTGCCAGCAGCCAAGGCCCTAGCACAGATACGCAGTATTTT. This encodes CASSQGPSTDTQYF.

The CDR3 nucleotides are TGTGCCAGCAGTTACTCCCCCACTTTCGCCCGAGCGGAACCCACAGATACGCAGTATTTT. Protein: CASSYSPTFARAEPTDTQYF. The rearrangement uses TRBV6-2 or TRBV6-3 and TRBJ2-3, with a possible D match to TRBD2 (5 bases). Trimming took 0 bases from V and 2 from J, leaving 24 bases between them. Germline CDR1 is MNHEY and CDR2 is SVGEGT. This CDR3 is 20 amino acids long.

This clonotype was picked up a small number of times. The chain uses TRBV11-3 and TRBJ1-1; 9 nucleotides match TRBD1. Germline V gene data show CDR1 as SGHNT and CDR2 as YENEEA. The CDR3 contains 16 residues. The J segment lost 5 bases and the V segment lost 5 bases, leaving 12 bases of the junction unmatched. The CDR3 region has the DNA TGTGCCAGCAGCCCGCGAACAGGGGGCGGTGAAACTGAAGCTTTCTTT. This codes for CASSPRTGGGETEAFF.

J is TRBJ2-7 and V is TRBV3-1, with 8 bases lining up with TRBD2. Germline values: CDR1 LGHDT, CDR2 YNNKEL (reference sequence). V lost 2 bases and J lost 4; bases outside the gene matches: 4. The CDR3 extends over 14 amino acids. As DNA, the CDR3 is TGTGCCAGCAGCCAATTCCGGGAGGGTTACGAGCAGTACTTC. Amino acid sequence: CASSQFREGYEQYF.

This clonotype occurred a few times. CDR3 in amino acids: CASSHYDRDPYF. For the CDR3, the DNA is TGTGCCAGCAGCCATTACGACCGGGACCCTTACTTC. The rearrangement joins TRBV27 to TRBJ2-5; TRBD1 or TRBD2 may be the D gene (5 bases each). This CDR3 region has 12 residues. V was cut by 6 bases and J by 14 bases, with 19 bases left in between. Per the germline V gene, CDR1 is MNHEY and CDR2 is SMNVEV (reference sequence).

This clonotype was counted a few times. DNA for the CDR3: TGCAGTGCTAGAGATCGGGTTAGCGGGAGCGATTTCTCCTACGAGCAGTACTTC. Amino acid sequence: CSARDRVSGSDFSYEQYF. The chain recombines TRBV20-1 with TRBJ2-7; 9 bases match TRBD2. Germline V gene lookup returns CDR1 DFQATT and CDR2 SNEGSKA (reference sequence). Losses at the gene ends were 0 bases for V and 0 bases for J; bases not matched to a gene: 12. The CDR3 loop spans 18 amino acids.

The V call is TRBV12-3 or TRBV12-4, the J call TRBJ1-2, with D maybe TRBD1 (5 bases). The CDR3 runs to 15 residues. The V gene lost 5 bases and the J gene lost 2 bases, with 15 bases spanning the gap. The CDR3 protein is CASSITQGGNYGYTF. The CDR3 nucleotides are TGTGCCAGCAGTATCACCCAGGGTGGAAACTATGGCTACACCTTC.

This chain links TRBV20-1 with TRBJ2-2; either TRBD1 or TRBD2 may fit D (8 bases each). Trimming shortened V by 7 bases and J by 7 bases, and 19 bases separated the two germline ends. Germline lookup yields CDR1 DFQATT and CDR2 SNEGSKA (reference sequence). There are 14 residues in the CDR3. The CDR3 loop reads CSGAGGGTGGELFF. CDR3 bases: TGCAGTGGCGCGGGAGGCGGGACAGGCGGGGAGCTGTTTTTT.

This chain uses TRBV18 with TRBJ1-5, with 9 bases that match TRBD1. CDR1 is KGHSH, CDR2 LQKENI, per germline. V lost 4 bases to trimming and J lost 6 bases; unmatched junction nucleotides: 7. This CDR3 has 15 residues. Here the CDR3 reads CASSRTGQGGQPQHF. The CDR3 DNA reads as TGTGCCAGCTCACGCACGGGACAGGGCGGTCAGCCCCAGCATTTT.

Ten or more counts support this clonotype. The J gene is TRBJ2-1, the V gene TRBV5-1, with 12 bases that match TRBD2. CDR1 and CDR2 (germline): SGHRS, YFSETQ. The CDR3 is made up of 18 amino acids. Trimming removed 4 bases from V and 0 bases from J; junction bases left unmatched: 8. DNA of the CDR3: TGCGCCAGCAGCACACTAGCGGGAGGCGCGTCCTCCTACAATGAGCAGTTCTTC. Translating it yields CASSTLAGGASSYNEQFF.

V and J are TRBV29-1 and TRBJ2-6; no definite D call. This CDR3 contains 13 residues. Germline CDR1 and CDR2: SQVTM and ANQGSEA. Between the trimmed V and J ends, which lost 2 bases and 2 bases, there was a span of 4 bases. This CDR3 is CSVEWTGANVLTF. CDR3 sequence (DNA): TGCAGCGTTGAATGGACTGGGGCCAACGTCCTGACTTTC. The full variable domain, in which reference TRBV29-1 and TRBJ2-6 provide the parts outside the CDR3, is SAVISQKPSRDICQRGTSLTIQCQVDSQVTMMFWYRQQPGQSLTLIATANQGSEATYESGFVIDKFPISRPNLTFSTLTVSNMSPEDSSIYLCSVEWTGANVLTFGAGSRLTVL.

The chain employs TRBV27 and TRBJ2-2; 9 bases map to TRBD2. This CDR3 contains 17 residues. Germline CDR1 MNHEY, CDR2 SMNVEV (reference sequence). V shed 7 bases and J 0 bases; nucleotides not matched to a gene: 9. The CDR3 protein is CASKGPLAGPNTGELFF. CDR3 DNA sequence: TGTGCCAGCAAGGGACCGCTAGCGGGACCGAACACCGGGGAGCTGTTTTTT.

In this sample, this clonotype turned up a few times. The chain recombines TRBV10-3 with TRBJ2-2, with 9 bases lining up with TRBD2. Germline loops: CDR1 ENHRY, CDR2 SYGVKD. The CDR3 totals 15 residues. Unmatched junction bases numbered 7, after V lost 3 bases and J lost 8 bases. The CDR3: CAISDSTSGAGELFF. DNA for the CDR3: TGTGCCATCAGTGATTCGACTAGCGGAGCGGGGGAGCTGTTTTTT.

The chain has TRBV6-5 and TRBJ2-5, with D uncertain. V was cut by 7 bases and J by 4 bases, with 10 bases left in between. CDR1 is MNHEY and CDR2 is SVGAGI in the germline V gene. The CDR3 extends over 12 amino acids. The chain's CDR3 is CASTTPGETQYF. CDR3 DNA: TGTGCCAGCACCACACCAGGAGAGACCCAGTACTTC.